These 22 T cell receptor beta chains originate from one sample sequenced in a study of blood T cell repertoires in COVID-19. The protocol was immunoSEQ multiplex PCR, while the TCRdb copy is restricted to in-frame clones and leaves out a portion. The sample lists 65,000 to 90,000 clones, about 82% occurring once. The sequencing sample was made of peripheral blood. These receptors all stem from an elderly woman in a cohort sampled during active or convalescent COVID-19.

The CDR3 DNA follows: TGCGCCAGCAGTCATCGGGTCGGCAGAACTCTTACTTGCGAGCAGTACGTC. Translated: CASSHRVGRTLTCEQYV. The rearrangement joins TRBV23-1 to TRBJ2-7; D not certain. TRBV23-1 is recorded as an ORF, its role being uncertain. The CDR3 runs 17 residues. The V and J ends lost 3 bases and 6 bases respectively, with 24 bases between them.

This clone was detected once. The CDR3 spells CASSVDSNTGELFF. CDR3 sequence (DNA): TGTGCCAGCAGTGTGGACAGCAACACCGGGGAGCTGTTTTTT. This chain joins TRBV2 and TRBJ2-2; D may be TRBD1 (6 bases). Per germline, CDR1 SNHLY and CDR2 FYNNEI. This CDR3 is 14 amino acids long. V shed 4 bases and J shed 2 bases, with 8 bases lying between them.

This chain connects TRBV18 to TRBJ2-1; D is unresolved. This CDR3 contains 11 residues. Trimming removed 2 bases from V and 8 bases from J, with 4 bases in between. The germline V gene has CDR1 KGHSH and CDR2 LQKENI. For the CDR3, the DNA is TGTGCCAGCTCACCAACAGATGAGCAGTTCTTC. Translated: CASSPTDEQFF.

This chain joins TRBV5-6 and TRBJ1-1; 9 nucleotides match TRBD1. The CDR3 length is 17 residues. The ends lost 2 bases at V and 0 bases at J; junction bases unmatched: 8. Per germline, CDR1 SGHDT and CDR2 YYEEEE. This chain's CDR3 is CASSFRRTGAMNTEAFF. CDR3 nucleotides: TGTGCCAGCAGCTTCCGGAGGACAGGGGCCATGAACACTGAAGCTTTCTTT.

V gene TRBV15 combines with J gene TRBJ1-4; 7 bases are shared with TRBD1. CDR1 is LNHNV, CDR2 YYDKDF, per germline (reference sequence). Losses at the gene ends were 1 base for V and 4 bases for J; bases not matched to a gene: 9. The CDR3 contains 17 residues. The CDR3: CATSRAGTESFNEKLFF. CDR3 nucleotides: TGTGCCACCAGCAGAGCAGGGACAGAGAGTTTTAATGAAAAACTGTTTTTT. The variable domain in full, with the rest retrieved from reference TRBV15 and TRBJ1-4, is DAMVIQNPRYQVTQFGKPVTLSCSQTLNHNVMYWYQQKSSQAPKLLFHYYDKDFNNEADTPDNFQSRRPNTSFCFLDIRSPGLGDTAMYLCATSRAGTESFNEKLFFGSGTQLSVL.

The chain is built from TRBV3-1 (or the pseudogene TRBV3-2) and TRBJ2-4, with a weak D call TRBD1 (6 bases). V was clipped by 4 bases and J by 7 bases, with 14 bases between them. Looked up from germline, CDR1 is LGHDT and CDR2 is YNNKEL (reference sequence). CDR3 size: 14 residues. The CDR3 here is CASSPRDIRNIQYF. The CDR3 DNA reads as TGTGCCAGCAGCCCCCGGGACATTAGGAACATTCAGTACTTC.

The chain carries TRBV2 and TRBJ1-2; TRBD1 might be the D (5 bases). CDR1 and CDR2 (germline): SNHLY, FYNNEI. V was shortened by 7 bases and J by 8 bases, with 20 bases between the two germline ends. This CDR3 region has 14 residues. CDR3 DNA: TGTGCCAGCACGGCGGGGGTCATCCAGGGAGGCTACACCTTC. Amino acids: CASTAGVIQGGYTF.

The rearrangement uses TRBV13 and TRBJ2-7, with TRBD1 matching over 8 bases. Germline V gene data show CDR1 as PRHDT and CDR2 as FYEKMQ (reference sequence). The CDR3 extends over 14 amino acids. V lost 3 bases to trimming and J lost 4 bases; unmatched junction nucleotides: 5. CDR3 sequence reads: CASSFRTGSYEQYF. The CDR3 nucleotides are TGTGCCAGCAGCTTCCGGACAGGGTCTTACGAGCAGTACTTC. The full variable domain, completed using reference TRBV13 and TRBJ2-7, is AAGVIQSPRHLIKEKRETATLKCYPIPRHDTVYWYQQGPGQDPQFLISFYEKMQSDKGSIPDRFSAQQFSDYHSELNMSSLELGDSALYFCASSFRTGSYEQYFGPGTRLTVT.

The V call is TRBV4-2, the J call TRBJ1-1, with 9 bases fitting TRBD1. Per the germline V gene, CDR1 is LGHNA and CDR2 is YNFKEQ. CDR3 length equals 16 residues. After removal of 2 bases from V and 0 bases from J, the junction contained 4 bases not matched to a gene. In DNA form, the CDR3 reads TGTGCCAGCAGCCAAAACACAGGGGGCATGAACACTGAAGCTTTCTTT. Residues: CASSQNTGGMNTEAFF.

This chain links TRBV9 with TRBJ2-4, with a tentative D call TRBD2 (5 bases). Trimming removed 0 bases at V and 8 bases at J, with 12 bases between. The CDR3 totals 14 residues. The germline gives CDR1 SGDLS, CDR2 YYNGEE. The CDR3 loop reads CASSVGTYGDIQYF. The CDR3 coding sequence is TGTGCCAGCAGCGTAGGGACTTACGGGGACATTCAGTACTTC.

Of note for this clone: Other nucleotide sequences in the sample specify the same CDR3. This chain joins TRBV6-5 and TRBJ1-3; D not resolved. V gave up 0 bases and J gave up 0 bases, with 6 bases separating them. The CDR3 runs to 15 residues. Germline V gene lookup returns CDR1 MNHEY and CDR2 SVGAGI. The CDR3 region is CASSYSGSSGNTIYF. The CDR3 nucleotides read TGTGCCAGCAGTTACTCGGGCAGCTCTGGAAACACCATATATTTT.

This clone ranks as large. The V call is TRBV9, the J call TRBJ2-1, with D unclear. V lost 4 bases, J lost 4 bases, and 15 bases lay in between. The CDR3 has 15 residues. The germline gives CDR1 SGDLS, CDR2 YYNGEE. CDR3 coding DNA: TGTGCCAGCAGCCCCCCCGAGCAGACATACAATGAGCAGTTCTTC. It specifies CASSPPEQTYNEQFF.

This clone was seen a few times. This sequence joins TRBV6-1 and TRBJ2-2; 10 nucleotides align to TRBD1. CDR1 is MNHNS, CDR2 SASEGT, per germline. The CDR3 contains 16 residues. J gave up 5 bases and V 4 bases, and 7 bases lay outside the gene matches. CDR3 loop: CASSGGQGVRTGELFF. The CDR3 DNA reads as TGTGCCAGCAGTGGAGGACAGGGGGTTCGGACCGGGGAGCTGTTTTTT.

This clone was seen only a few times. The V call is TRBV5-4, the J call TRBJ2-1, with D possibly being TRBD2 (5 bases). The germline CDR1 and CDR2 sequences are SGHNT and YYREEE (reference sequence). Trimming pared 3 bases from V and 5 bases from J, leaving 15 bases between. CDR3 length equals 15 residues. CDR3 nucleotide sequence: TGTGCCAGCAGCTCATCGACTATCGGACACAATGAGCAGTTCTTC. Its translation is CASSSSTIGHNEQFF.

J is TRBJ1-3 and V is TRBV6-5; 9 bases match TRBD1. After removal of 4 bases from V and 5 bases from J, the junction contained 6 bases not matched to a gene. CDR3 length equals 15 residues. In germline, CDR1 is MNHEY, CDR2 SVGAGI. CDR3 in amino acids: CASSSQGALRNTIYF. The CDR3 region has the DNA TGTGCCAGCAGTTCACAGGGGGCGTTACGAAACACCATATATTTT.

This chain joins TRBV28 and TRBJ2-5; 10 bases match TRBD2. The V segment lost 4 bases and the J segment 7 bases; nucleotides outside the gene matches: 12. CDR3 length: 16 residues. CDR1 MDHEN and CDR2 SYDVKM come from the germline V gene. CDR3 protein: CASSSSSGSRWGTQYF. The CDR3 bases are TGTGCCAGCAGTTCTTCTAGCGGGAGCCGATGGGGGACCCAGTACTTC.

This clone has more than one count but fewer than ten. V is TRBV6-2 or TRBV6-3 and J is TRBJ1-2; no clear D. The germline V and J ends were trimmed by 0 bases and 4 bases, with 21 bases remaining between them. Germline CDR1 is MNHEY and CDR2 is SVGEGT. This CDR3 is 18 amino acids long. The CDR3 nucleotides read TGTGCCAGCAGTTACTCCACGGACCCGGGGATAACTGGCTATGGCTACACCTTC. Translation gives CASSYSTDPGITGYGYTF.

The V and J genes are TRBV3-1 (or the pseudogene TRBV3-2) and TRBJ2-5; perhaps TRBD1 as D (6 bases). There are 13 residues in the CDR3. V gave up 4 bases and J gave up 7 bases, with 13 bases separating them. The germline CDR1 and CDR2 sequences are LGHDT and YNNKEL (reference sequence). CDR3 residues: CASSPDSPSTQYF. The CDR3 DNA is TGTGCCAGCAGCCCGGACAGTCCTTCGACCCAGTACTTC.

The CDR3 nucleotides read TGTGCCAGCAGCGCTAGCGGTCTAGCCAAAAACATTCAGTACTTC. Translated, it gives CASSASGLAKNIQYF. The rearrangement uses TRBV6-1 and TRBJ2-4; TRBD2 matches 7 bases. After removal of 6 bases from V and 0 bases from J, the junction contained 5 bases not matched to a gene. Germline CDR1 is MNHNS and CDR2 is SASEGT. The CDR3 extends over 15 amino acids.

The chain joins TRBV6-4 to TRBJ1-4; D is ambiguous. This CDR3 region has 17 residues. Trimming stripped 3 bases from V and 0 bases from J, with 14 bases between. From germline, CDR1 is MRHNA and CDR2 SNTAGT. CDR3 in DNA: TGTGCCAGCAGTGAGGGCACTGGGAGTGCAACTAATGAAAAACTGTTTTTT. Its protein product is CASSEGTGSATNEKLFF.

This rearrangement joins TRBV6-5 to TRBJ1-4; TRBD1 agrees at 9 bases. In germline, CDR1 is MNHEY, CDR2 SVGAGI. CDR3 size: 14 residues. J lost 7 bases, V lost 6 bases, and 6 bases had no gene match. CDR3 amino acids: CASSYDRGIEKLFF. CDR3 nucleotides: TGTGCCAGCAGCTACGACAGGGGGATTGAAAAACTGTTTTTT.

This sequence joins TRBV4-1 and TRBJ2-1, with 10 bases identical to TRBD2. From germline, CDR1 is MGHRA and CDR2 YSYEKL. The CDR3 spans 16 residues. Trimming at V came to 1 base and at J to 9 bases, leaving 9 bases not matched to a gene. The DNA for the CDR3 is TGCGCCAGCAGCCAAGTTTATTCTAGCGGGAGTGGTGAGCAGTTCTTC. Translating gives CASSQVYSSGSGEQFF.